This T cell receptor (beta chain) appears in the sequencing data of a study of persistence of HIV-infected CD4 T cells. Study details: A median of roughly 8 years of suppressive ART preceded sampling.

This was the immunoSEQ version 4 assay in survey mode. Method: immunoSEQ multiplex PCR; TCRdb's copy keeps in-frame clones and lacks some. The sample contains 25,000 to 35,000 clones, roughly four fifths of which appear only once. This clone was detected only a few times. Its antigen is unidentified. The study's findings and limits: Rare CMV-responding cells carrying HIV-1 proviruses were not analyzed separately for TCR.

The CDR3 runs 17 residues. The V end lost 1 base, the J end lost 4 bases, and 17 bases lay between the germline ends. Germline assignment: CDR1 SGHDN and CDR2 FVKESK. Cells were stimulated with CMV-infected fibroblast lysates at 8 to 10 ug/mL. CD40L/CD69 double-negative CD45RO-high memory CD4+ T cells were collected. Donors had CD4+ T cell counts above 400 cells/uL and were CMV-seropositive. CD8-depleted PBMCs were stimulated 15 to 20 hours with anti-CD28/CD49d costimulation, CD40-blocking antibody and enfuvirtide. The sequences come from CD4+ T cells sorted from PBMCs after approximately 19-hour stimulation, collected from a patient who received antiretroviral therapy. This sequence originates from an adult man with HIV who was CMV-seropositive. This rearrangement joins TRBV14 to TRBJ2-1, with TRBD1 as a possible D gene (6 bases). CDR3 region: CASSQGIPGQPYNEQFF. CDR3 DNA: TGTGCCAGCAGCCAAGGAATTCCGGGACAACCGTACAATGAGCAGTTCTTC. The full variable domain, in which reference TRBV14 and TRBJ2-1 provide the parts outside the CDR3, is EAGVTQFPSHSVIEKGQTVTLRCDPISGHDNLYWYRRVMGKEIKFLLHFVKESKQDESGMPNNRFLAERTGGTYSTLKVQPAELEDSGVYFCASSQGIPGQPYNEQFFGPGTRLTVL.